The 18 T cell receptor beta chains given below trace back to one sample, sequenced in a study of cytomegalovirus exposure and HLA in healthy donors. The PCR used 60 Vbeta and 13 Jbeta primers. Libraries were prepared by immunoSEQ multiplex PCR; TCRdb keeps only in-frame clonotypes and omits some of them. The profile covers roughly 100,000 clones, with around 80% appearing a single time and 6% to 8% taken by the ten largest. The sample taken for sequencing was PBMCs. The receptors stem from a man aged 30 to 39 in good health and CMV-seropositive.

The chain uses TRBV9 and TRBJ1-3, with D hard to call. CDR1 and CDR2 from the germline V gene are SGDLS and YYNGEE. This CDR3 spans 15 amino acids. V gave up 0 bases and J gave up 0 bases, with 7 bases separating them. In nucleotides, the CDR3 is TGTGCCAGCAGCGTAGTTTCAGGCTCTGGAAACACCATATATTTT. It is translated as CASSVVSGSGNTIYF.

This clone appeared once. The rearrangement joins TRBV5-8 to TRBJ1-2; D gene ambiguous. V lost 1 base and J 10 bases, leaving 14 bases between the germline ends. Germline-derived CDR1 and CDR2 are SGHTS and YDEGEE. CDR3 length: 13 residues. The CDR3 sequence is CASSLSRSRVYTF. In DNA form, the CDR3 reads TGTGCCAGCAGCTTGTCGAGGAGTAGAGTCTACACCTTC.

The chain employs TRBV9 and TRBJ2-1, with 11 positions matching TRBD2. J was trimmed by 7 bases and V by 0 bases; bases with no gene match: 6. Germline V gene data show CDR1 as SGDLS and CDR2 as YYNGEE. The CDR3 has 16 residues. The CDR3, as DNA: TGTGCCAGCAGCGTAGGTAATAGCGGGGGGGCTAATGAGCAGTTCTTC. This gives the protein CASSVGNSGGANEQFF.

V usage is TRBV4-1 and J usage is TRBJ1-3, with 9 bases fitting TRBD1. V lost 3 bases and J lost 0; bases outside the gene matches: 9. The CDR3 loop spans 18 amino acids. In germline, CDR1 is MGHRA, CDR2 YSYEKL. DNA of the CDR3: TGCGCCAGCAGCCAGGCCGGGACAGGGACAATCTCTGGAAACACCATATATTTT. Its translation: CASSQAGTGTISGNTIYF.

This sequence joins TRBV13 and TRBJ2-5, with D tentatively TRBD2 (7 bases). The CDR3 is 17 residues long. The germline V and J ends were trimmed by 5 bases and 2 bases, with 21 bases remaining between them. CDR1 and CDR2 (germline): PRHDT, FYEKMQ (reference sequence). CDR3 in amino acids: CASSQIKRGQSQETQYF. Written as DNA, the CDR3 is TGTGCCAGCAGCCAGATAAAGCGGGGACAATCTCAAGAGACCCAGTACTTC.

This clone was detected only a few times. The chain links TRBV10-3 to TRBJ2-3, with 7 bases identical to TRBD2. V lost 3 bases and J lost 1; bases outside the gene matches: 1. This CDR3 region has 14 residues. CDR1 is ENHRY and CDR2 is SYGVKD in the germline V gene. In DNA, the CDR3 is TGTGCCATCAGTGATGGACTAGGCACAGATACGCAGTATTTT. It translates to CAISDGLGTDTQYF.

The chain employs TRBV5-1 and TRBJ1-1; 8 nucleotides match TRBD1. The germline CDR1 and CDR2 sequences are SGHRS and YFSETQ. Trimming took 6 bases from V and 5 from J; bases not matched to a gene: 9. The CDR3 consists of 14 residues. Here the CDR3 DNA reads TGCGCCAGCACCCTAGGACAGGGTTTTACTGAAGCTTTCTTT. It translates to CASTLGQGFTEAFF.

The chain is built from TRBV5-1 and TRBJ1-1; the D gene is possibly TRBD1 (6 bases). Germline V gives CDR1 SGHRS, CDR2 YFSETQ. The CDR3 spans 16 residues. The V gene lost 4 bases and the J gene lost 1 base, with 17 bases spanning the gap. CDR3 DNA sequence: TGCGCCAGCAGCCCCCGGGGAGGGGGACAGAACACTGAAGCTTTCTTT. It translates to CASSPRGGGQNTEAFF.

The chain couples TRBV28 to TRBJ1-4; 8 positions agree with TRBD1. V lost 3 bases, J lost 11 bases, and 11 bases stayed unmatched. Germline CDR1 MDHEN, CDR2 SYDVKM. The CDR3 consists of 15 residues. The CDR3 DNA is TGTGCCAGCAGTTTTAGTAGCGGACAGGGCCCGAAACTGTTTTTT. Amino acid sequence: CASSFSSGQGPKLFF.

This clone has a single count. J is TRBJ1-5 and V is TRBV2; D is possibly TRBD1 (6 bases). The CDR3 has 14 residues. Trimming took off 7 bases at V and 2 bases at J, with 12 bases between the two ends. Per germline, CDR1 SNHLY and CDR2 FYNNEI. The CDR3 protein is CASTSGDGNQPQHF. DNA of the CDR3: TGTGCCAGCACGTCAGGGGACGGCAATCAGCCCCAGCATTTT. The complete variable domain, with remaining parts taken from reference TRBV2 and TRBJ1-5, reads EPEVTQTPSHQVTQMGQEVILRCVPISNHLYFYWYRQILGQKVEFLVSFYNNEISEKSEIFDDQFSVERPDGSNFTLKIRSTKLEDSAMYFCASTSGDGNQPQHFGDGTRLSIL.

In its sample, this clone was seen a few times. The chain recombines TRBV7-9 with TRBJ1-1; 7 bases map to TRBD1. V lost 1 base to trimming and J lost 8 bases; unmatched junction nucleotides: 10. The germline gives CDR1 SEHNR, CDR2 FQNEAQ (reference sequence). There are 15 residues in the CDR3. CDR3 bases: TGTGCCAGCAGCTTAGGGAGGACAGGAATTACGGAAGCTTTCTTT. Translated: CASSLGRTGITEAFF.

This clone was counted between two and nine times. This chain joins TRBV6-1 and TRBJ2-5; D unclear. The V and J ends lost 6 bases and 4 bases respectively, with 12 bases between them. CDR1 is MNHNS and CDR2 is SASEGT in the germline V gene. The CDR3 has 13 amino acids. The CDR3 spells CASSSDGPETQYF. Written as DNA, the CDR3 is TGTGCCAGCAGCTCCGATGGGCCAGAGACCCAGTACTTC.

This clone has a count of ten or more. The chain is built from TRBV5-4 and TRBJ1-1, with 9 bases aligning to TRBD1. Trimming removed 5 bases from V and 1 base from J; junction bases left unmatched: 6. The CDR3 has 15 amino acids. The germline CDR1 and CDR2 sequences are SGHNT and YYREEE (reference sequence). The CDR3 here is CASSSPGQGNTEAFF. The CDR3 DNA is TGTGCCAGCAGTTCTCCGGGACAGGGGAACACTGAAGCTTTCTTT.

The J gene is TRBJ2-4, the V gene TRBV5-1; 7 bases line up with TRBD1. V dropped 4 bases and J dropped 0; count of bases not matched to a gene: 7. There are 16 residues in the CDR3. Germline V gives CDR1 SGHRS, CDR2 YFSETQ. The CDR3 DNA reads TGCGCCAGCAGCCCCGGGACAGCCCTAGCCAAAAACATTCAGTACTTC. It translates to CASSPGTALAKNIQYF.

The V gene is TRBV6-1, the J gene TRBJ2-1, with a tentative D call TRBD2 (7 bases). Trimming removed 6 bases from V and 6 bases from J, with 15 bases in between. The CDR3 contains 14 residues. Germline values: CDR1 MNHNS, CDR2 SASEGT. Written as DNA, the CDR3 is TGTGCCAGCAGGAATCGGGGGGCTCGCAATGAGCAGTTCTTC. It codes for CASRNRGARNEQFF.

The CDR3, as DNA: TGTGCCAGCAGCTTAGTCACGGGGGGGGGCAATCAGCCCCAGCATTTT. Its protein product is CASSLVTGGGNQPQHF. The V and J genes are TRBV7-9 and TRBJ1-5, with a possible D match to TRBD1 (5 bases). The CDR3 sequence is 16 residues long. The germline CDR1 and CDR2 sequences are SEHNR and FQNEAQ (reference sequence). V was cut by 1 base and J by 2 bases, with 12 bases left in between.

Comments on this clone: The same CDR3 also results from other DNA sequences found in this sample. This rearrangement joins TRBV18 to TRBJ1-4; the match to TRBD1 covers 9 bases. V was clipped by 3 bases and J by 6 bases; unmatched bases: 2. This CDR3 is 14 amino acids long. Germline CDR1 reads KGHSH; CDR2 reads LQKENI. The DNA for the CDR3 is TGTGCCAGCTCACCCGGGACAGGGCATGAAAAACTGTTTTTT. Its translation: CASSPGTGHEKLFF.

This sequence joins TRBV28 and TRBJ1-2, with TRBD1 identical over 7 bases. CDR1 and CDR2 (germline): MDHEN, SYDVKM. J lost 8 bases, V lost 2 bases, and 11 bases had no gene match. This CDR3 is 15 amino acids long. The CDR3 loop reads CASSLKGQPIKGYTF. The CDR3 nucleotides are TGTGCCAGCAGTTTAAAGGGACAGCCCATCAAGGGCTACACCTTC.